This T cell receptor beta chain was retrieved from a study of beta chain features in type 1 diabetes. cDNA synthesis used the whole RNA isolate, giving expressed TCRB sequences. TCRdb's table, derived via immunoSEQ multiplex PCR, lists solely in-frame clones and lacks some. Among over 65,000 clones listed, 25% to 35% were seen once. Sorted CD4+ subsets: naive, central memory, regulatory, stem cell-like memory (CD45RO/CCR7/CD25/CD127/CD95/CD27 panel). To note about this clone: The antigen is unknown.

CDR1 is SGHRS, CDR2 YFSETQ, per germline. The V gene end was trimmed by 4 bases and the J gene end by 4 bases; junction bases not matched to a gene: 9. The CDR3 length is 15 residues. Study-wide findings and caveats: The similarity of naive, central memory and Treg TCRB repertoires appeared greater among patients than among healthy donors. The VDJ junctions of type 1 diabetes patients carried fewer insertions and more deletions.

The rearrangement joins TRBV5-1 to TRBJ2-3; TRBD1 agrees at 7 bases. The source is a woman between 18 and 29 years old in good health. The sequenced material came from stem cell memory CD4+ T cells from blood. The CDR3 nucleotides are TGCGCCAGCAGCCGTACGACAGGGTTGGCAGATACGCAGTATTTT. This encodes CASSRTTGLADTQYF. The full variable domain, in which reference TRBV5-1 and TRBJ2-3 provide the parts outside the CDR3, is KAGVTQTPRYLIKTRGQQVTLSCSPISGHRSVSWYQQTPGQGLQFLFEYFSETQRNKGNFPGRFSGRQFSNSRSEMNVSTLELGDSALYLCASSRTTGLADTQYFGPGTRLTVL.